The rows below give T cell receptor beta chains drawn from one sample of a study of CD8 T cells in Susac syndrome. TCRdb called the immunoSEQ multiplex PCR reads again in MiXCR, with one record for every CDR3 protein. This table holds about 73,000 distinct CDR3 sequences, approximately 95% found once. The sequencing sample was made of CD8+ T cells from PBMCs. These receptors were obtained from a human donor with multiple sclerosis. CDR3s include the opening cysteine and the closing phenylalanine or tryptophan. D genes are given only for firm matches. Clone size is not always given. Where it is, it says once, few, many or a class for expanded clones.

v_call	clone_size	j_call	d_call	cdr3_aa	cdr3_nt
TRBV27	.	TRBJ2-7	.	CASSRTPAPYEQYF	TGTGCCAGCAGTCGGACCCCTGCCCCCTACGAGCAGTACTTC
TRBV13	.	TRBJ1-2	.	CASSLGPGLGNHGYTF	TGTGCCAGCAGCTTAGGCCCGGGACTAGGGAACCATGGCTACACCTTC
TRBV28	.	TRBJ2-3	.	CASSWYGESTDTQYF	TGTGCCAGCAGTTGGTACGGGGAGAGCACAGATACGCAGTATTTT
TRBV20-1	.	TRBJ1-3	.	CSARGVEAGNTIYF	TGCAGTGCCCGGGGGGTGGAAGCTGGAAACACCATATATTTT
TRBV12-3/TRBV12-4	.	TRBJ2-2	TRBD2	CASSLIREGPDGELFF	TGTGCCAGCAGTTTAATCCGGGAGGGCCCGGACGGGGAGCTGTTTTTT
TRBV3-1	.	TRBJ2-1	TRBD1	CASSQDGTGVSYNEQFF	TGTGCCAGCAGCCAAGATGGGACAGGGGTCTCCTACAATGAGCAGTTCTTC
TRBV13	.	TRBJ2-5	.	CASSTRTAAQETQYF	TGTGCCAGCAGCACCAGGACAGCAGCACAAGAGACCCAGTACTTC
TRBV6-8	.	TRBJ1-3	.	CASSSESSGNTIYF	TGTGCCAGCAGTTCAGAGAGCTCTGGAAACACCATATATTTT
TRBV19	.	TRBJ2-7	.	CASSGAVSYEQYF	TGTGCCAGTAGTGGGGCAGTCTCCTACGAGCAGTACTTC
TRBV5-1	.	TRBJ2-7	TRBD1	CASSLQTGGFYEQYF	TGCGCCAGCAGCTTGCAGACAGGGGGCTTCTACGAGCAGTACTTC
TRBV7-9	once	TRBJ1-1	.	CASSALGGMNTEAFF	TGTGCCAGCAGCGCTTTAGGAGGCATGAACACTGAAGCTTTCTTT
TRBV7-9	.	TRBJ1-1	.	CASSLPVNTEAFF	TGTGCCAGCAGCTTACCGGTGAACACTGAAGCTTTCTTT
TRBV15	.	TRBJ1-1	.	CATSRRGVNTEAFF	TGTGCCACCAGCAGACGCGGGGTCAACACTGAAGCTTTCTTT
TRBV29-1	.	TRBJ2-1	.	CSVEDNKNEQFF	TGCAGCGTTGAAGATAACAAAAATGAGCAGTTCTTC
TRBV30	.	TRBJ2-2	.	CAWSSGELFF	TGTGCCTGGTCTAGCGGGGAGCTGTTTTTT
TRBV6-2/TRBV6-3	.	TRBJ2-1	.	CASSQGASNEQFF	TGTGCCAGCAGCCAAGGGGCCTCCAATGAGCAGTTCTTC
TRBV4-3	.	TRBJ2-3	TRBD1	CASSQAPWTGSSTDTQYF	TGCGCCAGCAGCCAAGCCCCCTGGACAGGGTCCAGCACAGATACGCAGTATTTT
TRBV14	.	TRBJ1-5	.	CASSQGRYQPQHF	TGTGCCAGCAGCCAAGGCCGGTATCAGCCCCAGCATTTT
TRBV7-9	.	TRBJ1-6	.	CASSLEGSNSPLHF	TGTGCCAGCAGCTTAGAAGGATCGAATTCACCCCTCCACTTT
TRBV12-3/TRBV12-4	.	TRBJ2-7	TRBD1	CASRPTGGTYEQYF	TGTGCCAGCAGACCCACAGGGGGAACCTACGAGCAGTACTTC
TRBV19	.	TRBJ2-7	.	CASSPPGLGSYEQYF	TGTGCCAGTAGTCCCCCGGGACTGGGCTCCTACGAGCAGTACTTC
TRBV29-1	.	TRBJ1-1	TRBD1	CSVVGTGGAYTEAFF	TGCAGCGTTGTAGGGACAGGGGGCGCGTACACTGAAGCTTTCTTT
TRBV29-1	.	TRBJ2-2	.	CSARRDTGELFF	TGCAGCGCTCGGCGAGACACCGGGGAGCTGTTTTTT
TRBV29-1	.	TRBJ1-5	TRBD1	CSVATGDDQPQHF	TGCAGCGTGGCGACAGGGGATGATCAGCCCCAGCATTTT
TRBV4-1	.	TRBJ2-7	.	CASSYSAGSSYEQYF	TGCGCCAGCAGTTACAGTGCCGGGAGCTCCTACGAGCAGTACTTC
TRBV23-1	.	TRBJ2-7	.	CAPPGAPSEQYF	TGCGCCCCCCCAGGAGCCCCCTCCGAGCAGTACTTC
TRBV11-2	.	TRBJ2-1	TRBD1	CASSYRDRGGEQFF	TGTGCCAGCAGCTACCGGGACAGGGGCGGTGAGCAGTTCTTC
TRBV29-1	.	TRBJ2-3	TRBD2	CSAPERGSTDTQYF	TGCAGCGCCCCAGAGCGGGGGAGCACAGATACGCAGTATTTT
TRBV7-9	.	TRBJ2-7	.	CASSAYTFQGHEQYF	TGTGCCAGCAGCGCATATACGTTCCAGGGACACGAGCAGTACTTC
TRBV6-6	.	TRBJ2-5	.	CASSPPDSYQETQYF	TGTGCCAGCAGTCCTCCAGATTCTTACCAAGAGACCCAGTACTTC
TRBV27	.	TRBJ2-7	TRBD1	CASSMSGTGFYEQYF	TGTGCCAGCAGTATGTCCGGGACAGGGTTTTACGAGCAGTACTTC
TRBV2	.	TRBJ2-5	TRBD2	CASTWGGTSGSGRETQYF	TGTGCCAGCACGTGGGGAGGGACTAGCGGGAGCGGCCGAGAGACCCAGTACTTC
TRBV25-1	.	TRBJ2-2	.	CASKGDTGELFF	TGTGCCAGTAAAGGTGACACCGGGGAGCTGTTTTTT
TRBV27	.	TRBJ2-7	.	CASYNGLEQYF	TGTGCCAGCTATAACGGACTAGAGCAGTACTTC
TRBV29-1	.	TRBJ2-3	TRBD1	CSVVLGGGDTQYF	TGCAGCGTTGTCTTAGGGGGCGGTGATACGCAGTATTTT
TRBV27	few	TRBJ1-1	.	CASSSGTGEAFF	TGTGCCAGCAGTTCTGGAACAGGTGAAGCTTTCTTT
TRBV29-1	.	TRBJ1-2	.	CSVDAGGNGYTF	TGCAGCGTTGATGCGGGGGGTAATGGCTACACCTTC
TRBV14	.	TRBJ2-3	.	CASSQEGRGRTDTQYF	TGTGCCAGCAGCCAAGAGGGGCGGGGACGCACAGATACGCAGTATTTT
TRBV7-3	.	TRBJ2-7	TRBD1	CASSLTGGGTGVDEQYF	TGTGCCAGCAGCTTAACAGGAGGGGGGACAGGGGTCGACGAGCAGTACTTC
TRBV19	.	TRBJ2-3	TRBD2	CASSIGREIADTQYF	TGTGCCAGTAGTATTGGGCGGGAGATCGCAGATACGCAGTATTTT
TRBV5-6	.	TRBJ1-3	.	CASSWLTDTIGNTIYF	TGTGCCAGCAGCTGGTTGACGGACACGATTGGAAACACCATATATTTT
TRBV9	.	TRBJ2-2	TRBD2	CASSVRMGLQSTGELFF	TGTGCCAGCAGCGTAAGGATGGGACTACAGAGCACCGGGGAGCTGTTTTTT
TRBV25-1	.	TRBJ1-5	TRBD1	CASSEVGGGQPQHF	TGTGCCAGCAGTGAAGTAGGGGGCGGTCAGCCCCAGCATTTT
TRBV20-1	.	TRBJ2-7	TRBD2	CSAIGLAGDEQYF	TGCAGTGCTATCGGACTAGCGGGAGACGAGCAGTACTTC
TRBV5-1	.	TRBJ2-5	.	CASSLWQGDQETQYF	TGCGCCAGCAGCTTGTGGCAGGGAGATCAAGAGACCCAGTACTTC